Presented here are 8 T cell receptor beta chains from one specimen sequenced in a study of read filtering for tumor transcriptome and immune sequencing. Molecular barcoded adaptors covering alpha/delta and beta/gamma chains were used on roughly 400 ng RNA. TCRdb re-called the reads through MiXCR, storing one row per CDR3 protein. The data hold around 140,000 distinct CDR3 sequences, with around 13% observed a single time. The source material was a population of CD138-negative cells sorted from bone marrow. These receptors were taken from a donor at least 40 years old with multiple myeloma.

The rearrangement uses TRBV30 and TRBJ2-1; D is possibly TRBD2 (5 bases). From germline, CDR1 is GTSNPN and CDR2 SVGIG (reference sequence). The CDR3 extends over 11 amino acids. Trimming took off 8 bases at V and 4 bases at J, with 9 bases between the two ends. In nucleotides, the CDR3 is TGTGCCCGGACTCAATACAATGAGCAGTTCTTC. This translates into CARTQYNEQFF.

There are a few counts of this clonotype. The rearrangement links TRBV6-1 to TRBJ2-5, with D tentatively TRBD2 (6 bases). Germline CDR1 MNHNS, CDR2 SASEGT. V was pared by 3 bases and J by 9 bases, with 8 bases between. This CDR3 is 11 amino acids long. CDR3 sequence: CASSDREAQYF. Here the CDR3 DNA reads TGTGCCAGCAGTGACAGGGAGGCCCAGTACTTC.

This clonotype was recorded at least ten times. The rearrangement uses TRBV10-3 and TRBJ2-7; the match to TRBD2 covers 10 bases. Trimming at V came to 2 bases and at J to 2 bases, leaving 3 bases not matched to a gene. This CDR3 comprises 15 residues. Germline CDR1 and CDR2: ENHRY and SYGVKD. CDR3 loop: CAISEGLAGAYEQYF. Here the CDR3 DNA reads TGTGCCATCAGTGAGGGGCTAGCGGGGGCCTACGAGCAGTACTTC.

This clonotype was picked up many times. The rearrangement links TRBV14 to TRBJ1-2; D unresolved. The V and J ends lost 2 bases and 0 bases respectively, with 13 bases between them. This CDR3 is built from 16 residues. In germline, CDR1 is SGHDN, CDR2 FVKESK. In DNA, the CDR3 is TGTGCCAGCAGCCAATTTCAAACAGCCACTAACTATGGCTACACCTTC. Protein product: CASSQFQTATNYGYTF.

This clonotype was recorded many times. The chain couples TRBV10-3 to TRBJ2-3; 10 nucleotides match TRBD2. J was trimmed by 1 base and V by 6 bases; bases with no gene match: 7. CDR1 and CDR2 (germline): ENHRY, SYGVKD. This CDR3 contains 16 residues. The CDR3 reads CAIRPGLAVGTDTQYF. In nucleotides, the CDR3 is TGTGCCATCAGACCCGGACTAGCGGTGGGCACAGATACGCAGTATTTT.

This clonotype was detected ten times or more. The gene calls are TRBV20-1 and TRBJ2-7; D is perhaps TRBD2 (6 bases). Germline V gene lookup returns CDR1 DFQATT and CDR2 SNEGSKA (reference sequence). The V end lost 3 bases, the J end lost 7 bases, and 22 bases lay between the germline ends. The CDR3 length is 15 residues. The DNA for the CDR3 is TGCAGTGCTAGTCGGCGGGATCAGGGAAAACCTGAGCAGTACTTC. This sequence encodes CSASRRDQGKPEQYF.

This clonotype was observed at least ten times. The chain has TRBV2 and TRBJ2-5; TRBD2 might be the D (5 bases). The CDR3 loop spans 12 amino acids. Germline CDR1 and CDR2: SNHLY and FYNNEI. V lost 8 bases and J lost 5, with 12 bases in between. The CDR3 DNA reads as TGTGCCAGCGGGAGCCCCGGGGAGACCCAGTACTTC. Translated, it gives CASGSPGETQYF.

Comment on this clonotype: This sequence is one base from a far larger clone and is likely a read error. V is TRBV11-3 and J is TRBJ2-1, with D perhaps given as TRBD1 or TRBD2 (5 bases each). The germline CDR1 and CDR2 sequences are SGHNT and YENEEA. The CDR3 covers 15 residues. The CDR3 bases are TGTGCCAGCAGCTCCACGGGGCATCCCTACAATGGGCAGTTCTTC. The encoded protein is CASSSTGHPYNGQFF.